Here is one TCR beta chain with its context. One end of the junction varies from germline; a read error may be responsible. Original processing notes: Reference gene primers were amplified, and this amplification served to estimate nucleated cell counts. Sequencing was performed with immunoSEQ multiplex PCR; in TCRdb, only in-frame clones are kept and a portion is missing. The V and J calls and clone size were taken over from that table, and D and trimming were inferred from the DNA. The sample holds about 98,000 clones, about nine tenths seen once. The data were taken from a study of blood T cell repertoires in COVID-19. Across the whole study: Samples representing acute and convalescent COVID-19 were sourced from the United States, Italy and Spain. PBMCs, B-cell-depleted T cells, or T cells provided the cDNA or gDNA that made up the material.

Sample: peripheral blood. The receptor's source is a man between 18 and 29 years old with acute or convalescent COVID-19.

CDR3 amino acids: CASGETGGLNQPQHF. As DNA, the CDR3 is TGTGCCAGCGGTGAGACAGGGGGCCTAAATCAGCCCCAGCATTTT. V and J are TRBV6-1 and TRBJ1-5; 10 nucleotides line up with TRBD1. This CDR3 is 15 amino acids long. Germline V lookup: CDR1 MNHNS, CDR2 SASEGT.